This TCR beta chain came from a study of shared clonotypes between healthy human individuals. Findings and caveats of the study: About 5% of naive CD4 clonotypes were shared across several donors. Although depth was large, rarefaction showed that sequencing of the sorted subsets was incomplete.

This CDR3 is built from 18 residues. Trimming took 1 base from V and 0 from J, leaving 16 bases between them. Germline V CDR1 and CDR2: MDHEN, SYDVKM. A remark on this clone: Its target is not known.

In the original analysis: For the immunoSEQ data, sequences were junction-only without quality scores, so filtering differed. Clones were sequenced by immunoSEQ multiplex PCR, and TCRdb holds only the in-frame ones, with some missing. The V and J calls and clone size were taken over from that table, and D and trimming were inferred from the DNA. The sample lists 950,000 to 1,100,000 clones; 75% were seen once. This clonotype was obtained from a man between 18 and 35 years old in good health. The rearrangement links TRBV28 to TRBJ2-1, with D unresolved. Source material: memory CD4+ T cells sorted from blood. Described subset: CD45RA-negative fraction. The CDR3 nucleotides are TGTGCCAGCAGTTTATCGCCTGGCTTCGGCAGCTCCTACAATGAGCAGTTCTTC. Its translation: CASSLSPGFGSSYNEQFF.